The sequence of this TCR beta chain was determined in a study of T-cell reconstitution after alpha-beta-depleted transplantation in children. Unique molecular identifiers were used to barcode this TCRbeta library. TCRdb itself ran the PCR reads through MiXCR, one entry per CDR3 protein. The sample consists of a few hundred thousand distinct CDR3 sequences, more than 7.5% of them appearing once. Ten or more counts support this clonotype. The CDR3 consists of 11 residues. The germline gives CDR1 DFQATT, CDR2 SNEGSKA (reference sequence). The V end lost 3 bases, the J end lost 7 bases, and 9 bases lay between the germline ends.

The source of this sequence is a human donor who donated a stem cell graft to a child with SCID. This sample comprised PBMCs from the stem cell graft donor, obtained from the stem cell graft. The V call is TRBV20-1, the J call TRBJ2-5, with no clear D. This chain's CDR3 is CSARGGRTQYF. CDR3 nucleotide sequence: TGCAGTGCTAGGGGCGGCCGGACCCAGTACTTC.